This T cell receptor beta chain derives from a study of beta chain features in type 1 diabetes. Post-sort purity exceeded 98% for all sorted populations. The V end was cut by 7 bases, the J end by 7 bases, with 19 bases between. In germline, CDR1 is SQVTM, CDR2 ANQGSEA. CDR3 length: 13 residues. The whole isolated RNA underwent reverse transcription, so sequencing captured expressed TCRB transcripts. The average read count of naive, central memory and regulatory T cell samples was about 3.3 million. The protocol was immunoSEQ multiplex PCR, while the TCRdb copy is restricted to in-frame clones and leaves out a portion. The sample records about 300,000 clones, about 13% being singletons. Study-wide findings and caveats: Within each of all four CD4+ subsets, Type 1 diabetes patients had TCRB CDR3s that were moderately but significantly shorter.

In this sample, this clone turned up a few times. Its cognate antigen is unknown. The receptor's source is a woman in her late teens or twenties with type 1 diabetes. The V gene is TRBV29-1, the J gene TRBJ1-2; D possibly corresponds to TRBD1 (5 bases). The sample taken for sequencing was naive CD4+ T cells from blood. The CDR3 bases are TGCAGCGCCCGGGTCGGGGGATTGGGTGGCTACACCTTC. As protein: CSARVGGLGGYTF.